This T cell receptor beta chain was identified in a study of shared clonotypes between healthy human individuals (dated by TCRdb to 2018 to 2020). Turning to the overall study: The cohort comprised a couple of women and a few men aged 18 to 49 years. To increase sequencing depth and limit assay-specific biases, TCR repertoire library preparation and sequencing were carried out by different laboratories using diverse techniques. Per donor, leukapheresis produced somewhere between about 0.9 and 9.5 billion PBMCs. To estimate repertoire size and how much clonotypes are shared between individuals, the study performed deep sequencing of blood TCR repertoires from roughly five healthy adults. For each donor, three plates each were used for CD4 naive and CD4 memory, two plates were used for CD8 naive, and one plate was used for CD8 memory.

CD8 naive samples consisted of CD45RO-negative cells that were positively selected for CCR7, yielding a CD45RA+CCR7+ population without TemRA cells. Healthy HIV-negative adults with no recently reported acute infections or vaccinations were included as donors. Every donor was a Caucasian adult living in Nashville, Tennessee, USA. Blood was collected by leukapheresis, and PBMCs were isolated by Ficoll-Histopaque density gradient centrifugation and then cryopreserved in liquid nitrogen vapor phase. Analytical flow cytometry was used to check the purity and quantity of each magnetically sorted T cell population. From each sorted fraction, genomic DNA was isolated and quantified by UV absorbance on a Nanodrop 2000c. From the germline V gene, CDR1 is MNHNS and CDR2 is SASEGT. V gives up 1 base and J gives up 6 bases, and the segment between their germline ends measures 16 bases. Taken from cysteine to phenylalanine, the CDR3 has 16 residues. Only the CDR3 region is kept as DNA, spanning 48 bases read in frame from base 1.

On this clone: What this receptor recognizes is not known. No much larger clone exists at a distance of one base, and base qualities are not known.

TCR CDR3 regions were amplified from genomic DNA by multiplex PCR using the deep immunoSEQ assay. Extracted genomic DNA from each cell subset was spread evenly across all wells of several immunoSEQ 96-well plates, with each plate serving as a replicate. For sorted subsets, each replicate PCR was loaded with about 200 ng genomic DNA, equivalent to some 31,000 T cell genomes. Purified libraries were measured with a Qubit 3.0 fluorometer, size-checked on a Bioanalyzer 2100, and measured again with the KAPA Library Quantification kit. A separate single-read 150-cycle Illumina NextSeq 550 flow cell was used to sequence each immunoSEQ 96-well plate. Per the original workflow: Because the immunoSEQ output included only junctional sequences and no quality scores, the filtering could not be the same as the filtering used for full-length reads. Sequences were annotated with PyIR, a Python wrapper for IgBLAST v1.9, using IMGT germline references to assign V/J genes and CDR3. Any read was removed if the V/J assignment was weak (E-value above 1e-6), the CDR3 was missing, or the read contained stop codons, out-of-frame junctions, or ambiguous translated residues. V3J clonotypes were defined by identical inferred V gene, J gene, and CDR3 amino acid sequence. To compute the percentage overlap between repertoires, the number of shared unique clonotypes was divided by the size of the smaller repertoire. Three approaches were used to assess repertoire richness: RTK rarefaction, the Chao1 estimator, and Recon v2.1 estimates of unobserved clonotypes. Generation probabilities were computed with OLGA for all TCRbeta clonotypes obtained by the gDNA method from several donors. TCRdb stores this immuneACCESS table with in-frame sequences only. Part of the clones is absent; in the studies checked, under half of the shortfall reflects unresolved V genes, and no reason is known for the rest. V, J and clone size derive from that table, while D and trimming were established from the DNA sequence. For this sample the table gives roughly 550,000 clones, of which around 95% were detected only once. The top ten clonotypes cover roughly 0.1% of the sample.

General conclusions and limits of the study: Compared with non-shared clonotypes, the clonotypes found in all four sorted-subset donors had higher generation probabilities. Based on pairwise subsampling, the degree of clonotype sharing among donors was expected to be affected by sequencing depth. When four donors were compared, the shared fraction of clonotypes was around 5.1% for naive CD4, 3.5% to 4% for naive CD8, more than 2% for memory CD4, and 0.35% to 0.4% for memory CD8. Because the study included only a small number of donors, the genetic and exposure-history diversity represented was limited. Only blood was sampled, and tissue TCR repertoires likely differ from those in blood. Even with the large sequencing depth, rarefaction of the sorted-subset datasets indicated that sequencing was incomplete. Naive subsets generally had larger estimated clonotype richness than memory subsets did.

The sequence came from a woman in her 30s in good health. Input material: naive CD8+ T cells sorted from blood. Interpreted using the paper, the cell subset or site label stands for: CD45RA+CCR7+. The V and J genes are TRBV6-1 and TRBJ1-5; TRBD1 is perhaps the D gene, given 5 matching bases. The DNA sequence reads TGTGCCAGCAGTGAAGTCTTGAAGGGGTTCCGTCAGCCCCAGCATTTT. Protein translation: CASSEVLKGFRQPQHF.